This T cell receptor beta chain was sequenced during a study of HIV-infected children after antiretroviral therapy interruption. Study context: Samples from the continuous-treatment group were taken at weeks 0, 48 and 150. Broader study findings: By the end of treatment interruption, naive CD4+ clonality (Gini) increased.

Treatment noted: PENTA 11 planned treatment interruption arm or continuous ART arm. Cryopreserved PBMC samples required at least 5 million viable cells. Naive CD4+ CD45RA+ CD45RO- T cells were sorted from thawed PBMCs. This clonotype was observed at least ten times. The target antigen is unknown. RNA-based 3' RACE libraries used unique molecular identifiers. TCRdb redid the calling of the 3' RACE reads with MiXCR, one entry per CDR3 protein. This sample has fewer than 50,000 distinct CDR3 sequences, with 4.3% found just once. V was pared by 6 bases and J by 5 bases, with 10 bases between. Germline-derived CDR1 and CDR2 are MDHEN and SYDVKM. The CDR3 has 12 residues.

The receptor comes from a pool of human donors with HIV. The specimen was CD45RA+ CD4+ T cells from PBMCs, pooled from several time points, collected from a donor given antiretroviral therapy, either interrupted or continuous. Documented subset: naive CD4+ CD45RA+ CD45RO- T cells. The V call is TRBV28, the J call TRBJ1-2; D ambiguous. CDR3 sequence reads: CASSLGGYGYTF. CDR3 nucleotide sequence: TGTGCCAGCAGCCTTGGCGGGTATGGCTACACCTTC.